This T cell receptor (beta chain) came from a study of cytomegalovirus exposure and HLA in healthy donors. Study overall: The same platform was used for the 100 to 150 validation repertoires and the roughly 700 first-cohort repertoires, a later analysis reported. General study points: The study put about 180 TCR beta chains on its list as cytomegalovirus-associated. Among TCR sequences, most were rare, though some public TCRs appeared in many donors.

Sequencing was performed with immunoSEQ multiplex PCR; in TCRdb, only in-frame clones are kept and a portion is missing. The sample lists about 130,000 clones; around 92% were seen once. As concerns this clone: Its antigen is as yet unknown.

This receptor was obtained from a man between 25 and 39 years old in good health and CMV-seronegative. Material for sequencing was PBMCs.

CDR3 region: CASSPSRSSYNEQFF. The CDR3 bases are TGTGCCAGCAGTCCCTCGAGGAGCTCCTACAATGAGCAGTTCTTC. J is TRBJ2-1 and V is TRBV9, with unresolved D. The germline gives CDR1 SGDLS, CDR2 YYNGEE. V gave up 5 bases and J gave up 0 bases, with 12 bases separating them. The CDR3 runs to 15 residues. The complete variable domain, with remaining parts taken from reference TRBV9 and TRBJ2-1, reads DSGVTQTPKHLITATGQRVTLRCSPRSGDLSVYWYQQSLDQGLQFLIQYYNGEERAKGNILERFSAQQFPDLHSELNLSSLELGDSALYFCASSPSRSSYNEQFFGPGTRLTVL.